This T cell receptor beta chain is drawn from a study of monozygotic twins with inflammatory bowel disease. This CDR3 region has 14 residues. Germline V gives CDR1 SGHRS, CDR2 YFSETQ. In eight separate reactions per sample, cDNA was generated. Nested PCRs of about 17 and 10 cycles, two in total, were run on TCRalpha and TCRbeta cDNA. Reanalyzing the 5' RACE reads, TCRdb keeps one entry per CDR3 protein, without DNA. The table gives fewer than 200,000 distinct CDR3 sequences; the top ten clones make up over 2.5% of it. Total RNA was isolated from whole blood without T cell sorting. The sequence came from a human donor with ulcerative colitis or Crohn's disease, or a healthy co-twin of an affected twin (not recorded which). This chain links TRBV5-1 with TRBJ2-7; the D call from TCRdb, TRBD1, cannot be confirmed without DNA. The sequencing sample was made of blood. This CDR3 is CASSFRASSYEQYF.